This T cell receptor beta chain was sequenced in a study of T-cell reconstitution after alpha-beta-depleted transplantation in children. General observations from the study: It was reported that alpha-beta T cells came from several hundred expanded graft clones (about two months after transplant).

This clonotype was counted many times. The antigen is unknown. Unique molecular identifiers were incorporated into the prepared TCRbeta library. TCRdb analysed the PCR reads with MiXCR anew, one entry per CDR3 protein. Among approximately 15,000 distinct CDR3 sequences listed, about 8% were seen once. V gave up 0 bases and J gave up 4 bases, with 9 bases separating them. The length of the CDR3 is 14 residues. CDR1 ENHRY and CDR2 SYGVKD come from the germline V gene. The source material was PBMCs, mostly from graft donor cells, sampled 60 days after TCRalphabeta/CD19-depleted stem cell transplant. The receptor's source is a boy in the first two years of life who had a stem cell transplant for Wiskott-Aldrich syndrome, so the T cells may come from the graft donor. V is TRBV10-3 and J is TRBJ1-2; D gene uncertain. The CDR3 loop reads CAISESRAVYGYTF. The CDR3 coding sequence is TGTGCCATCAGTGAGTCGAGGGCAGTCTATGGCTACACCTTC.